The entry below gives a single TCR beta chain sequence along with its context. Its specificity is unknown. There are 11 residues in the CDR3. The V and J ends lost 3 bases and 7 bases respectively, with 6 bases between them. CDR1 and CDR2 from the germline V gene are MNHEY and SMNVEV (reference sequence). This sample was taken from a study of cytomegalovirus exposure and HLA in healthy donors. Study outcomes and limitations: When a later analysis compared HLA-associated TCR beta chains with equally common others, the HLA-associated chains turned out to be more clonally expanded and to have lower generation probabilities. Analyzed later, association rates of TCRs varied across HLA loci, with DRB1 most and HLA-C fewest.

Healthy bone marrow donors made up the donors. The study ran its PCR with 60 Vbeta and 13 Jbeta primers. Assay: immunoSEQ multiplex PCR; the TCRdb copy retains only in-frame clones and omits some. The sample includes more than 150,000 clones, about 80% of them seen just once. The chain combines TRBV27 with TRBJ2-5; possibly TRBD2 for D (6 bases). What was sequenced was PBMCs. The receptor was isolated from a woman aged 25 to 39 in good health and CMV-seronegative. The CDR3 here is CASSFGGTQYF. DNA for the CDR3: TGTGCCAGCAGTTTCGGGGGGACCCAGTACTTC.